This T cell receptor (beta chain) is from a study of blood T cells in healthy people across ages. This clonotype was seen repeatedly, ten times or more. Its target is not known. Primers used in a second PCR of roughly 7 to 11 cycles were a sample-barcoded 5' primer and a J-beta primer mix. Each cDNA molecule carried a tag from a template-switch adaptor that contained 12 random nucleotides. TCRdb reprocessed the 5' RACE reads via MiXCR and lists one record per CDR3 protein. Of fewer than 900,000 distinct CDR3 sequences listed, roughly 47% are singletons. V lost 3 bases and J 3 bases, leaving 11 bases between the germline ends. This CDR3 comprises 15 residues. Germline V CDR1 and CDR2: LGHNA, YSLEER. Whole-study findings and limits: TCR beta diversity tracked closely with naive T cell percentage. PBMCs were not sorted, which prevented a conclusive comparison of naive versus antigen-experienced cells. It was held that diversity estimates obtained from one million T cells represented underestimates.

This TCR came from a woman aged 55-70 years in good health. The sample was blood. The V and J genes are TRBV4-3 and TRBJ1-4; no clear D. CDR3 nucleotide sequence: TGCGCCAGCAGCCAGGGATGGGGAGCTAATGAAAAACTGTTTTTT. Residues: CASSQGWGANEKLFF.